The 8 T cell receptor beta chains reported below all come from one sample, sequenced in a study of shared clonotypes between healthy human individuals. Clones were read by immunoSEQ multiplex PCR, and TCRdb kept only the in-frame ones, dropping some. The table records about 680,000 clones, around three quarters of them present only once. Sequenced sample: memory CD4+ T cells sorted from blood. Specified subset: CD45RA-negative fraction. All receptors derive from a woman in her twenties or thirties in good health.

This chain links TRBV19 with TRBJ2-1; D is perhaps TRBD1 (5 bases). V lost 3 bases and J 5 bases, leaving 8 bases between the germline ends. CDR3 length equals 13 residues. Germline CDR1 reads LNHDA; CDR2 reads SQIVND (reference sequence). The CDR3 loop reads CASSMSRDNEQFF. The CDR3, as DNA: TGTGCCAGTAGTATGAGCAGGGACAATGAGCAGTTCTTC.

This clone was seen once. This chain joins TRBV5-4 and TRBJ2-1; 8 nucleotides align to TRBD2. The germline CDR1 and CDR2 sequences are SGHNT and YYREEE (reference sequence). V was pared by 0 bases and J by 8 bases, with 16 bases of the junction left unmatched. The CDR3 sequence is 18 residues long. CDR3 sequence: CASSLGGLRAGGGDEQFF. The DNA of the CDR3 is TGTGCCAGCAGCTTGGGGGGATTAAGGGCGGGAGGAGGGGATGAGCAGTTCTTC.

The sample holds one count of this clone. The gene calls are TRBV4-1 and TRBJ1-1, with D maybe TRBD1 (5 bases). CDR1 and CDR2 (germline): MGHRA, YSYEKL. The CDR3 is made up of 17 amino acids. The V and J ends lost 1 base and 4 bases respectively, with 19 bases between them. CDR3 DNA sequence: TGCGCCAGCAGCCAAGGCCCCTGGGGCCGCCAAACCACTGAAGCTTTCTTT. The encoded protein is CASSQGPWGRQTTEAFF.

A remark on this clone: Other DNA sequences within the sample encode an identical CDR3. The chain couples TRBV6-1 to TRBJ1-1; no clear D. Trimming removed 2 bases at V and 4 bases at J, with 8 bases between. The CDR3 contains 13 residues. The germline V gene encodes CDR1 MNHNS and CDR2 SASEGT. In DNA form, the CDR3 reads TGTGCCAGCAGTGAATACGGGGTCACTGAAGCTTTCTTT. It codes for CASSEYGVTEAFF.

There are a few counts of this clone. The chain is built from TRBV27 and TRBJ2-3, with D unclear. With 4 bases removed from V and 3 bases from J, the gap between germline ends came to 11 bases. The CDR3 consists of 14 residues. CDR1 is MNHEY and CDR2 is SMNVEV in the germline V gene (reference sequence). CDR3 bases: TGTGCCAGCAGTTCGCACGGAGAGACAGATACGCAGTATTTT. This sequence encodes CASSSHGETDTQYF.

This chain uses TRBV7-3 with TRBJ1-2, with 7 bases lining up with TRBD1. Per the germline V gene, CDR1 is SGHTA and CDR2 is FQGTGA. This CDR3 is 16 amino acids long. V gave up 2 bases and J gave up 6 bases; unmatched junction bases: 12. The CDR3 region has the DNA TGTGCCAGCAGCTTAGAAGTCGACAGGGTGGGGGATGGCTACACCTTC. It encodes CASSLEVDRVGDGYTF.

This rearrangement joins TRBV19 to TRBJ2-5, with D hard to call. The germline V and J ends were trimmed by 2 bases and 10 bases, with 14 bases remaining between them. CDR1 is LNHDA, CDR2 SQIVND, per germline (reference sequence). CDR3 length: 13 residues. In DNA form, the CDR3 reads TGTGCCAGTAGTATATCAGCCGGTTTAGACCAGTACTTC. This gives the protein CASSISAGLDQYF.

The chain links TRBV4-1 to TRBJ2-6; 9 nucleotides align to TRBD1. The CDR3 contains 17 residues. Germline loops: CDR1 MGHRA, CDR2 YSYEKL. The V segment lost 6 bases and the J segment 2 bases; nucleotides outside the gene matches: 8. CDR3 amino acids: CASRQPGQGTGANVLTF. For the CDR3, the DNA is TGCGCCAGCAGACAACCGGGACAGGGTACTGGGGCCAACGTCCTGACTTTC.